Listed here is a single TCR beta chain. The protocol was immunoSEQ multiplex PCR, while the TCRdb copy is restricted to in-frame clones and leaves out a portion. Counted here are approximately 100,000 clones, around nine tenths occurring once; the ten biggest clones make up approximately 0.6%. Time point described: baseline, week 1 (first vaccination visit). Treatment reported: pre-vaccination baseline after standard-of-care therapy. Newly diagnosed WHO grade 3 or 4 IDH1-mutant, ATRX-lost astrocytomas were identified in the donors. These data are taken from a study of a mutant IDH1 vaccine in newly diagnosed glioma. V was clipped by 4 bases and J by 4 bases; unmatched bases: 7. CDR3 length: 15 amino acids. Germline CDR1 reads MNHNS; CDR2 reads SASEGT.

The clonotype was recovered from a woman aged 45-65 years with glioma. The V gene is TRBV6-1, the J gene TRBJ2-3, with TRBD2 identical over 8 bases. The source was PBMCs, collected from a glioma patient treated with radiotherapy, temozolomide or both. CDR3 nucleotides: TGTGCCAGCAGTGTTCAGCGGGAGTGGGCAGATACGCAGTATTTT. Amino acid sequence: CASSVQREWADTQYF.